The 8 T cell receptor beta chains below all came from one sample that was sequenced in a study of tumor-infiltrating lymphocytes in oesophageal squamous cell carcinoma. TCRdb passed the PCR reads through MiXCR, listing each CDR3 protein once. The table lists around 15,000 distinct CDR3 sequences, roughly 55% of them singletons. The source material was esophageal tumor tissue. The receptors originated from a male donor with esophageal squamous cell carcinoma.

In this sample, this clonotype turned up a few times. V and J are TRBV3-1 and TRBJ1-1; tentative D call: TRBD1 (5 bases). Germline CDR1 LGHDT, CDR2 YNNKEL (reference sequence). Deletions cut 0 bases from V and 8 bases from J, with 13 bases between. The CDR3 runs to 14 residues. The CDR3 bases are TGTGCCAGCAGCCAAGATCTAGGGGAGGGCGAAGCTTTCTTT. Translation: CASSQDLGEGEAFF.

The chain is built from TRBV7-6 and TRBJ2-7; TRBD2 aligns across 7 bases. Germline CDR1 is SGHVS and CDR2 is FNYEAQ. The CDR3 totals 16 residues. Trimming took 1 base from V and 7 from J; bases not matched to a gene: 13. CDR3 loop: CASSLGGRASYNEQYF. The CDR3 DNA sequence: TGTGCCAGCAGCTTAGGTGGGAGGGCCTCATACAATGAGCAGTACTTC. The entire variable domain, with the rest obtained from reference TRBV7-6 and TRBJ2-7, is as follows: GAGVSQSPRYKVTKRGQDVALRCDPISGHVSLYWYRQALGQGPEFLTYFNYEAQQDKSGLPNDRFSAERPEGSISTLTIQRTEQRDSAMYRCASSLGGRASYNEQYFGPGTRLTVT.

The rearrangement joins TRBV11-2 to TRBJ1-2; no clear D. The CDR3 is made up of 16 amino acids. Germline-derived CDR1 and CDR2 are SGHAT and FQNNGV. Trimming left V 0 bases short and J 0 bases short, with 11 bases between. In nucleotides, the CDR3 is TGTGCCAGCAGCTTAGAGGGCACCCAGGCTAACTATGGCTACACCTTC. Its protein is CASSLEGTQANYGYTF.

The rearrangement joins TRBV10-3 to TRBJ2-1, with 8 bases lining up with TRBD1. TRBJ2-7 explains the end of the DNA better; the J call may be wrong. Germline CDR1 ENHRY, CDR2 SYGVKD. This CDR3 comprises 17 residues. The CDR3 DNA reads as TGTGCCACATCTTCCACAGGGACCGGGACAGGCGTTTACGAGCAGTACTTC. Protein: CATSSTGTGTGVYEQYF.

The J gene is TRBJ2-7, the V gene TRBV7-2; TRBD1 agrees at 7 bases. The J call could be wrong; TRBJ2-1 is a better fit for the DNA end. The germline CDR1 and CDR2 sequences are SGHTA and FQGNSA. This CDR3 comprises 13 residues. CDR3 nucleotide sequence: TGTGCCAGCAGCTCTAACAGGGGCTGGGAGCAGTTCTTC. This translates into CASSSNRGWEQFF.

J is TRBJ2-5 and V is TRBV7-8, with D possibly being TRBD1 (6 bases). The end of the DNA is better explained by TRBJ2-7, so the J call may be wrong. Germline V lookup: CDR1 SGHVS, CDR2 FQNEAQ. This CDR3 is built from 14 residues. The CDR3 region has the DNA TGTGCCAGCAGCTTAAACAGGGCTGAGAACGAGCAGTACTTC. It is translated as CASSLNRAENEQYF.

This clonotype showed up many times. The gene calls are TRBV6-2 or TRBV6-3 and TRBJ2-5; 8 bases align to TRBD2. This CDR3 has 18 amino acids. Trimming removed 0 bases from V and 2 bases from J; junction bases left unmatched: 11. Germline CDR1 and CDR2: MNHEY and SVGEGT. This CDR3 reads CASSYSSEASGPQETQYF. DNA for the CDR3: TGTGCCAGCAGTTACTCTTCCGAGGCTAGCGGGCCGCAAGAGACCCAGTACTTC.

In regard to this clonotype: The junction shows a germline mismatch at one end, possibly a read error. The V call is TRBV7-2, the J call TRBJ2-6, with 8 positions matching TRBD2. This CDR3 region has 17 residues. Germline loops: CDR1 SGHTA, CDR2 FQGNSA. The CDR3 loop is CASSPGTRASEANVLTF. The CDR3 DNA sequence: TGTGCCAGCAGCCCCGGGACTAGAGCATCTGAGGCCAACGTCCTGACTTTC.